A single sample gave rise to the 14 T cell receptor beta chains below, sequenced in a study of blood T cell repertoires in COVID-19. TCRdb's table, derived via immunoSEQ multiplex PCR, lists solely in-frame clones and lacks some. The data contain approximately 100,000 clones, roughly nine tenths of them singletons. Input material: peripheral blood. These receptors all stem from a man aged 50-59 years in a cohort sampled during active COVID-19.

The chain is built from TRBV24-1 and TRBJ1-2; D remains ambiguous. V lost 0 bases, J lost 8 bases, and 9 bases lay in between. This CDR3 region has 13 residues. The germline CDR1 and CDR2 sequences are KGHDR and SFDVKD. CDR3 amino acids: CATSDLRSRGYTF. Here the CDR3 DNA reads TGTGCCACCAGTGATTTGCGGAGCCGAGGCTACACCTTC.

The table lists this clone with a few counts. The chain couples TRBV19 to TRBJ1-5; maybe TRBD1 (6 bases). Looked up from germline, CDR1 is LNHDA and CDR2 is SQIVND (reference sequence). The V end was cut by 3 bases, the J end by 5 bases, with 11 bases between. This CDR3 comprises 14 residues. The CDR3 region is CASSIFKGDQPQHF. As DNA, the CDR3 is TGTGCCAGTAGTATCTTTAAGGGGGATCAGCCCCAGCATTTT.

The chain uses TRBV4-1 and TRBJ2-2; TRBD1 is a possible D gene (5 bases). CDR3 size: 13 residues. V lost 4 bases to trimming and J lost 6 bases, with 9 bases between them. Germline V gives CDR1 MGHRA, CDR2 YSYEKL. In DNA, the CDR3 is TGCGCCAGCAGCCCCAGGGTCGCCGGGGAGCTGTTTTTT. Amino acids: CASSPRVAGELFF.

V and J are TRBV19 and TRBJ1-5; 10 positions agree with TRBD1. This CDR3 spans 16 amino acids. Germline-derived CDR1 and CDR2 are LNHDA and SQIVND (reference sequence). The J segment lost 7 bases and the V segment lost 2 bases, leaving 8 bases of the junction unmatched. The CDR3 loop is CASSISPGQGKQPQHF. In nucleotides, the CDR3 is TGTGCCAGTAGTATATCTCCGGGACAGGGGAAACAGCCCCAGCATTTT.

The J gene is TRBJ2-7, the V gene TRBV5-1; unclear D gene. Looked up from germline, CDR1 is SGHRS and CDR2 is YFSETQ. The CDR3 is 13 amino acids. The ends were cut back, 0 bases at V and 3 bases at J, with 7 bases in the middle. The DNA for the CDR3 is TGCGCCAGCAGCTTGGAGTCAGGCTACGAGCAGTACTTC. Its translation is CASSLESGYEQYF.

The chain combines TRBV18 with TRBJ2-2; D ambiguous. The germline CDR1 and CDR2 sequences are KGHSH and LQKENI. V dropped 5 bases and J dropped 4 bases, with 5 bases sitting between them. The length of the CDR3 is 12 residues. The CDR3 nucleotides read TGTGCCAGCTCAGGAGCCACCGGGGAGCTGTTTTTT. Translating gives CASSGATGELFF.

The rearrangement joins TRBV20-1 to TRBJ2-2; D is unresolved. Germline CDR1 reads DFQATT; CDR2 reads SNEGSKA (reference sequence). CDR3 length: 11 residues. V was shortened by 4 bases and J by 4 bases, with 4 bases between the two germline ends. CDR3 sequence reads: CSATLTGELFF. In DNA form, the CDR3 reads TGCAGTGCTACTCTCACCGGGGAGCTGTTTTTT.

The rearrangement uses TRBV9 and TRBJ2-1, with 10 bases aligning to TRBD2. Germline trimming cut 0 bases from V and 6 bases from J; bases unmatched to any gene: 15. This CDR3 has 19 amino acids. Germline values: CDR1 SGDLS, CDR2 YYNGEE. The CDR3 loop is CASSVGASGGARASNEQFF. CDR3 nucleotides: TGTGCCAGCAGCGTAGGGGCTAGCGGGGGCGCCCGGGCGTCCAATGAGCAGTTCTTC.

The chain's CDR3 is CASSQVRTGWTEAFF. DNA of the CDR3: TGCGCCAGCAGCCAAGTCAGGACAGGATGGACTGAAGCTTTCTTT. This sequence joins TRBV4-3 and TRBJ1-1, with 7 bases lining up with TRBD1. The CDR3 totals 15 residues. The germline CDR1 and CDR2 sequences are LGHNA and YSLEER. Trimming at V came to 1 base and at J to 5 bases, leaving 7 bases not matched to a gene.

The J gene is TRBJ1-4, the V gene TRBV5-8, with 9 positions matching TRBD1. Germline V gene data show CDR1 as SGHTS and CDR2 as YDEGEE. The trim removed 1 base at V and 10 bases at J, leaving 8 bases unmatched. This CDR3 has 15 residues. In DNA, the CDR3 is TGTGCCAGCAGCTTGACTGGGACAGGGAGGGGAAAACTGTTTTTT. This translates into CASSLTGTGRGKLFF.

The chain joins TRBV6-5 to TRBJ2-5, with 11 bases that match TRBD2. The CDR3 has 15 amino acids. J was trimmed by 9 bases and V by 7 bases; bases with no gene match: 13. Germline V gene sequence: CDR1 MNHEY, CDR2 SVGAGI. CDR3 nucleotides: TGTGCCAGCACTACCCTAGCGGGGGGATCCGCGCCCCAGTACTTC. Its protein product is CASTTLAGGSAPQYF.

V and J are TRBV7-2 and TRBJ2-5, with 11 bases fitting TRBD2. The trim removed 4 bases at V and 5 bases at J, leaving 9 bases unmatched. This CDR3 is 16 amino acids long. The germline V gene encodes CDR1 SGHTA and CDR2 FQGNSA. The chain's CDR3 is CASSSQTSGVWETQYF. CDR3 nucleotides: TGTGCCAGCAGCTCCCAGACTAGCGGGGTTTGGGAGACCCAGTACTTC.

The CDR3 nucleotides are TGTGCCAGCAGCGACCTCTCAGCGGGGAATGAGCAGTTCTTC. Translated, it gives CASSDLSAGNEQFF. The gene calls are TRBV9 and TRBJ2-1; 7 bases map to TRBD2. CDR1 is SGDLS and CDR2 is YYNGEE in the germline V gene. Trimming removed 3 bases from V and 7 bases from J; junction bases left unmatched: 7. CDR3 length equals 14 residues.

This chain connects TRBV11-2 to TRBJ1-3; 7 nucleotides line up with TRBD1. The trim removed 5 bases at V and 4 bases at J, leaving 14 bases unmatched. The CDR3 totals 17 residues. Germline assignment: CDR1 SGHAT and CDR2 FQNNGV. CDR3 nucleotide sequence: TGTGCCAGCAGCGGCACGCCTGGGACAGCTAGGGGAAACACCATATATTTT. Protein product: CASSGTPGTARGNTIYF.